Sample share makes the clone carrying this TCR beta chain medium-sized. Antigen unknown. TCR beta rearrangements were amplified from peripheral blood genomic DNA. Rearranged V-D-J TRB sequences were amplified with a mixed TRB-A/B primer pool. Each CDR3 protein gets one entry after TCRdb re-called the multiplex PCR reads with MiXCR. The sample records some 7,900 distinct CDR3 sequences, around 30% being singletons. This specimen comes from a study of T cell repertoires in aging, cancer and after chemotherapy. Study background: The full dataset contained several million TCR reads. General study results and limits: Loss of evenness, beyond lost richness, contributed to age-related TCR diversity decline in cancer patients. Median generation probability rose over the chemotherapy interval in each cancer cohort, suggesting rebound thymic output. Untreated cancer patients had significantly lower blood TCR diversity than age-matched healthy donors.

V lost 4 bases, J lost 5 bases, and 6 bases lay in between. The CDR3 runs 11 residues. Looked up from germline, CDR1 is SQVTM and CDR2 is ANQGSEA. The sequencing input was blood. The V and J genes are TRBV29-1 and TRBJ2-4; D is perhaps TRBD1 (6 bases). This receptor was obtained from a human donor in good health. As DNA, the CDR3 is TGCAGCGTTGGGACAGAAAACATTCAGTACTTC. It translates to CSVGTENIQYF.